A single sample gave rise to the 18 T cell receptor beta chains below, sequenced in a study of metastatic and nonmetastatic thyroid tumors. TCRdb redid the clone calls on the PCR reads using MiXCR. The sample includes more than 9,500 clones, approximately 33% of them seen just once. Every patient underwent thyroid surgery untreated. Sequences were obtained from tumor tissue. These receptors were collected from a male donor with papillary thyroid cancer or a benign thyroid nodule (not recorded which). Some clones in this sample may be carry-over from other donors' samples.

This clone was counted a few times. The chain is built from TRBV4-3 and TRBJ1-6; no definite D call. V lost 1 base and J lost 7, with 11 bases in between. In germline, CDR1 is LGHNA, CDR2 YSLEER. The CDR3 totals 15 residues. CDR3 nucleotides: TGCGCCAGCAGCCAAGCTAAGGCGGGGAATTCACCCCTCCACTTT. Translation gives CASSQAKAGNSPLHF.

This clone is medium-sized in the sample. The V gene is TRBV7-8, the J gene TRBJ1-3; D not resolved. Germline-derived CDR1 and CDR2 are SGHVS and FQNEAQ. This CDR3 is built from 14 residues. The V end was cut by 1 base, the J end by 0 bases, with 4 bases between. CDR3 in DNA: TGTGCCAGCAGCTTAGGACACTCTGGAAACACCATATATTTT. It translates to CASSLGHSGNTIYF.

By share of the sample, this clone is medium-sized (0.01 to 0.1%). The CDR3 protein is CASSTHRGRDDEQYV. CDR3 bases: TGTGCCAGCAGTACCCACAGGGGGCGCGATGACGAGCAGTACGTC. This sequence joins TRBV2 and TRBJ2-7; 9 bases match TRBD1. The CDR3 consists of 15 residues. With 5 bases clipped from V and 5 bases from J, the junction kept 10 bases outside the gene matches. Germline V gene data show CDR1 as SNHLY and CDR2 as FYNNEI.

This clone counts as medium-sized (0.01 to 0.1%). Within the sample, other DNA sequences also encode this same CDR3. The genes are TRBV24-1 and TRBJ2-2; D gene unclear. The CDR3 extends over 13 amino acids. V was clipped by 4 bases and J by 9 bases, with 11 bases between them. Per the germline V gene, CDR1 is KGHDR and CDR2 is SFDVKD. Here the CDR3 reads CATSDRTGWELFF. CDR3 DNA: TGTGCCACCAGTGACCGGACCGGATGGGAGCTGTTTTTT.

In its sample, this clone ranks as medium-sized. The J gene is TRBJ1-6, the V gene TRBV5-1; D is ambiguous. There are 15 residues in the CDR3. CDR1 and CDR2 from the germline V gene are SGHRS and YFSETQ. Trimming took 0 bases from V and 7 from J, leaving 11 bases between them. The CDR3 coding sequence is TGCGCCAGCAGCTTGGATGGGGAGTGGAATTCACCCCTCCACTTT. As protein: CASSLDGEWNSPLHF.

The V call is TRBV30, the J call TRBJ1-1; maybe TRBD1 (6 bases). Germline CDR1 is GTSNPN and CDR2 is SVGIG (reference sequence). This CDR3 comprises 13 residues. The V gene lost 0 bases and the J gene lost 7 bases, with 12 bases spanning the gap. The CDR3 nucleotides read TGTGCCTGGAGTGTCGGCAGGGGAATTGAAGCTTTCTTT. It translates to CAWSVGRGIEAFF.

By proportion, this clone is medium-sized (0.01 to 0.1%). The chain couples TRBV20-1 to TRBJ2-3; 10 bases agree with TRBD2. The V and J ends lost 6 bases and 5 bases, in that order; junction bases with no gene match: 11. The CDR3 loop spans 15 amino acids. Germline V CDR1 and CDR2: DFQATT, SNEGSKA (reference sequence). CDR3 in amino acids: CSAQGLLAGLDTQYF. The CDR3 DNA reads TGCAGTGCCCAAGGGTTACTAGCGGGACTAGATACGCAGTATTTT.

The chain's CDR3 is CASSPAGYEQYF. CDR3 in DNA: TGTGCCAGCAGCCCTGCTGGGTACGAGCAGTACTTC. The chain uses TRBV11-3 and TRBJ2-7; D is undetermined. CDR1 and CDR2 (germline): SGHNT, YENEEA. The CDR3 is made up of 12 amino acids. Trimming stripped 5 bases from V and 4 bases from J, with 9 bases between.

This clone was detected only a few times. The chain joins TRBV12-3 or TRBV12-4 to TRBJ2-1; 11 bases line up with TRBD2. The V gene end was trimmed by 6 bases and the J gene end by 10 bases; junction bases not matched to a gene: 11. There are 15 residues in the CDR3. The CDR3 coding sequence is TGTGCCAGCAGCCCGGGACTAGCGGACCCTAGGGAGCAGTTCTTC. It specifies CASSPGLADPREQFF.

This clone showed up just once. The junction differs from germline at one of its ends, possibly a read error. The chain recombines TRBV5-4 with TRBJ2-3, with TRBD2 matching 8 bases. CDR1 is SGHNT and CDR2 is YYREEE in the germline V gene (reference sequence). The CDR3 consists of 17 residues. The CDR3 DNA is TGTGCCAGCAGCTCCCGGACAGCTATTAGCGGGGTCAACAAGGCGCATTTC. Its protein product is CASSSRTAISGVNKAHF.

By sample share, this clone is large (0.1 to 1%). The chain joins TRBV2 to TRBJ2-3; TRBD2 might be the D (6 bases). Looked up from germline, CDR1 is SNHLY and CDR2 is FYNNEI. The V end lost 9 bases, the J end lost 2 bases, and 9 bases lay between the germline ends. The CDR3 loop spans 12 amino acids. The CDR3 spells CASGGYTDTQYF. The CDR3 bases are TGTGCCAGTGGAGGGTACACAGATACGCAGTATTTT.

The chain employs TRBV20-1 and TRBJ1-1, with unresolved D. CDR3 length: 15 residues. Germline V CDR1 and CDR2: DFQATT, SNEGSKA (reference sequence). The V gene lost 1 base and the J gene lost 11 bases, with 23 bases spanning the gap. CDR3 nucleotide sequence: TGCAGTGCTAGAGCCCTAGAGAGGCAGGTGGATGATGCTTTCTTT. Translated: CSARALERQVDDAFF.

The chain is built from TRBV13 and TRBJ2-2; D may be TRBD2 (6 bases). The germline V gene has CDR1 PRHDT and CDR2 FYEKMQ (reference sequence). The V end lost 5 bases, the J end lost 7 bases, and 11 bases lay between the germline ends. The CDR3 length is 13 residues. CDR3 sequence (DNA): TGTGCCAGCAGCCTCCGGAGGGGCGGGGAGCTGTTTTTT. It translates to CASSLRRGGELFF.

This clone is a singleton in its sample. The rearrangement joins TRBV3-1 to TRBJ1-5, with D uncertain. The CDR3 spans 12 residues. The V end was cut by 4 bases, the J end by 5 bases, with 6 bases between. Germline V gives CDR1 LGHDT, CDR2 YNNKEL (reference sequence). The CDR3 coding sequence is TGTGCCAGCAGCCGTCGCGATCAGCCCCAGCATTTT. Protein product: CASSRRDQPQHF.

This clone was counted at least ten times. This chain links TRBV12-3 or TRBV12-4 with TRBJ2-7; TRBD2 agrees at 16 bases. This CDR3 contains 17 residues. V lost 6 bases, J lost 2 bases, and 7 bases stayed unmatched. CDR3 in amino acids: CASRGTSGRAYTYEQYF. DNA for the CDR3: TGTGCCAGCAGGGGGACTAGCGGGAGGGCCTATACCTACGAGCAGTACTTC.

The rearrangement links TRBV5-1 to TRBJ2-3, with 12 bases aligning to TRBD2. CDR3 length equals 16 residues. V shed 2 bases, J shed 5 bases, and the junction held 6 bases outside the gene matches. Germline V gene sequence: CDR1 SGHRS, CDR2 YFSETQ. This CDR3 is CASSLMTSGSGDTQYF. The CDR3 DNA reads TGCGCCAGCAGCTTAATGACTAGCGGGAGTGGAGATACGCAGTATTTT. Using reference TRBV5-1 and TRBJ2-3 for the parts outside the CDR3, the full variable domain is KAGVTQTPRYLIKTRGQQVTLSCSPISGHRSVSWYQQTPGQGLQFLFEYFSETQRNKGNFPGRFSGRQFSNSRSEMNVSTLELGDSALYLCASSLMTSGSGDTQYFGPGTRLTVL.

The CDR3 DNA is TGCGCCAGCAGCGATCCAACAAACAATGAGCAGTTCTTC. Protein: CASSDPTNNEQFF. V gene TRBV5-1 combines with J gene TRBJ2-1, with D uncertain. Germline loops: CDR1 SGHRS, CDR2 YFSETQ. V was pared by 4 bases and J by 5 bases, with 10 bases between. This CDR3 contains 13 residues.

This clone was recorded at least ten times. The genes are TRBV5-4 and TRBJ1-1; D gene unclear. Trimming shortened V by 3 bases and J by 1 base, and 10 bases separated the two germline ends. The CDR3 has 14 residues. CDR1 is SGHNT and CDR2 is YYREEE in the germline V gene (reference sequence). In DNA, the CDR3 is TGTGCCAGCAGCTCGAACACGGAGAACACTGAAGCTTTCTTT. It translates to CASSSNTENTEAFF. Full variable domain (rest looked up from reference TRBV5-4 and TRBJ1-1): ETGVTQSPTHLIKTRGQQVTLRCSSQSGHNTVSWYQQALGQGPQFIFQYYREEENGRGNFPPRFSGLQFPNYSSELNVNALELDDSALYLCASSSNTENTEAFFGQGTRLTVV.